This T cell receptor beta chain is drawn from a study of T-cell memory formation after mild COVID-19. This clonotype has a count of ten or more. TCRdb re-called the 5' RACE reads through MiXCR, storing one row per CDR3 protein. This sample yields tens of thousands of distinct CDR3 sequences, of which 21% are seen a single time; 1.5% belongs to the top ten. The germline gives CDR1 MNHNY, CDR2 SVGAGI (reference sequence). V lost 5 bases, J lost 4 bases, and 9 bases stayed unmatched. The CDR3 spans 17 residues. The clonotype comes from an adult who had mild COVID-19 (a few samples of this study predate the infection). Cell type and time point are not known. The rearrangement joins TRBV6-6 to TRBJ2-6; the match to TRBD1 covers 9 bases. Source material: PBMCs or a T cell subset sorted from them (not recorded which). The CDR3 coding sequence is TGTGCCAGCAGTACCGGACAGGGGACCGGAGGGGCCAACGTCCTGACTTTC. Protein product: CASSTGQGTGGANVLTF.